The 30 T cell receptor beta chains below come from one sample, sequenced in a study of T-cell memory formation after mild COVID-19. One entry per CDR3 protein, called by TCRdb with MiXCR from the 5' RACE reads. This sample has around 340,000 distinct CDR3 sequences, with 10% to 15% found just once. Sequenced input: PBMCs or a T cell subset sorted from them (not recorded which). The receptors were gathered from a man younger than 35 who had mild COVID-19 (a few samples of this study predate the infection). Cell type and time point are not known.

The chain couples TRBV9 to TRBJ2-3; no reliable D call. The CDR3 spans 15 residues. V was clipped by 1 base and J by 4 bases, with 13 bases between them. Looked up from germline, CDR1 is SGDLS and CDR2 is YYNGEE. Written as DNA, the CDR3 is TGTGCCAGCAGCGTATCAGGTTTTATAGCAGATACGCAGTATTTT. As protein: CASSVSGFIADTQYF.

The chain joins TRBV5-1 to TRBJ2-3; D gene uncertain. From germline, CDR1 is SGHRS and CDR2 YFSETQ. V lost 3 bases, J lost 0 bases, and 8 bases lay in between. The CDR3 covers 14 residues. In DNA form, the CDR3 reads TGCGCCAGCAGCTCCAACCCTAGCACAGATACGCAGTATTTT. Translating it yields CASSSNPSTDTQYF.

This chain links TRBV4-1 with TRBJ2-5; D gene ambiguous. The CDR3 loop spans 13 amino acids. CDR1 MGHRA and CDR2 YSYEKL come from the germline V gene. Trimming took off 3 bases at V and 5 bases at J, with 10 bases between the two ends. Here the CDR3 DNA reads TGCGCCAGCAGCCACCAGCCGTTCGAGACCCAGTACTTC. It codes for CASSHQPFETQYF.

The chain recombines TRBV3-1 with TRBJ2-7; 7 bases fit TRBD2. V lost 4 bases to trimming and J lost 6 bases; unmatched junction nucleotides: 9. The germline gives CDR1 LGHDT, CDR2 YNNKEL (reference sequence). The CDR3 length is 14 residues. CDR3 sequence: CASSRDGGGAEQYF. The CDR3 DNA sequence: TGTGCCAGCAGCCGGGACGGCGGGGGAGCCGAGCAGTACTTC.

In its sample, this clonotype was seen a few times. V gene TRBV2 combines with J gene TRBJ2-2; D gene uncertain. Per the germline V gene, CDR1 is SNHLY and CDR2 is FYNNEI. Trimming removed 3 bases at V and 3 bases at J, with 5 bases between. The length of the CDR3 is 13 residues. The CDR3 nucleotides read TGTGCCAGCAGTGAGTCATACACCGGGGAGCTGTTTTTT. Amino acid sequence: CASSESYTGELFF.

This clonotype was recorded a few times. CDR3 region: CASSLWTSGGADEQFF. CDR3 DNA sequence: TGTGCCAGCAGCTTATGGACTAGCGGGGGGGCCGATGAGCAGTTCTTC. V is TRBV11-2 and J is TRBJ2-1; TRBD2 agrees at 15 bases. Germline values: CDR1 SGHAT, CDR2 FQNNGV. The junction had 4 bases not matched to a gene; V was cut back by 2 bases and J by 8 bases. The CDR3 consists of 16 residues.

The CDR3 bases are TGTGCCAGCAGCTTACACACCCAAGGCGGCTACACCTTC. It codes for CASSLHTQGGYTF. The rearrangement links TRBV7-2 to TRBJ1-2; D not resolved. Germline V gene lookup returns CDR1 SGHTA and CDR2 FQGNSA. This CDR3 contains 13 residues. The V and J ends lost 2 bases and 8 bases respectively, with 12 bases between them. Together with reference TRBV7-2 and TRBJ1-2, the CDR3 gives the full variable domain: GAGVSQSPSNKVTEKGKDVELRCDPISGHTALYWYRQSLGQGLEFLIYFQGNSAPDKSGLPSDRFSAERTGGSVSTLTIQRTQQEDSAVYLCASSLHTQGGYTFGSGTRLTVV.

Many counts were recorded for this clonotype. V gene TRBV11-2 combines with J gene TRBJ2-5; D is undetermined. Trimming pared 4 bases from V and 2 bases from J, leaving 11 bases between. Germline CDR1 is SGHAT and CDR2 is FQNNGV. This CDR3 region has 14 residues. The CDR3 region is CASSSMTDQETQYF. The CDR3, as DNA: TGTGCCAGCAGCTCGATGACGGATCAAGAGACCCAGTACTTC.

This clonotype was seen more than once but under ten times. The chain carries TRBV27 and TRBJ2-5; D is possibly TRBD1 or TRBD2 (7 bases each). CDR3 size: 15 residues. Germline CDR1 reads MNHEY; CDR2 reads SMNVEV (reference sequence). V lost 2 bases and J lost 5, with 15 bases in between. CDR3 in DNA: TGTGCCAGCAGTTTAAGGGAGGGCAGGGGGGAGACCCAGTACTTC. Encoded protein: CASSLREGRGETQYF.

The gene calls are TRBV6-5 and TRBJ2-6; perhaps TRBD2 as D (6 bases). Germline V gives CDR1 MNHEY, CDR2 SVGAGI. The ends were cut back, 2 bases at V and 4 bases at J, with 9 bases in the middle. This CDR3 has 15 amino acids. CDR3: CASSYGGIGANVLTF. The DNA of the CDR3 is TGTGCCAGCAGTTACGGGGGGATCGGGGCCAACGTCCTGACTTTC.

This clonotype was found a few times. This chain connects TRBV7-3 to TRBJ1-6, with D unresolved. Germline CDR1 and CDR2: SGHTA and FQGTGA. V lost 4 bases and J 6 bases, leaving 10 bases between the germline ends. CDR3 length equals 14 residues. CDR3 in amino acids: CASSSTGGNSPLHF. CDR3 bases: TGTGCCAGCAGCTCGACGGGCGGTAATTCACCCCTCCACTTT.

This chain connects TRBV4-3 to TRBJ2-2; 7 bases agree with TRBD1. The junction had 5 bases not matched to a gene; V was cut back by 0 bases and J by 4 bases. The CDR3 loop spans 16 amino acids. The germline V gene encodes CDR1 LGHNA and CDR2 YSLEER. The CDR3 DNA reads TGCGCCAGCAGCCAAGACCTAGGGGGCGCCACCGGGGAGCTGTTTTTT. Protein sequence: CASSQDLGGATGELFF.

In this sample, this clonotype turned up a few times. The rearrangement joins TRBV6-5 to TRBJ1-2; D unresolved. CDR3 length: 13 amino acids. The germline V gene encodes CDR1 MNHEY and CDR2 SVGAGI. V was trimmed by 7 bases and J by 8 bases, leaving 17 bases between them. CDR3 DNA sequence: TGTGCCAGCATTTCCCCGGGAGAACGCGGCTACACCTTC. Encoded protein: CASISPGERGYTF.

This clonotype was picked up many times. This CDR3 reads CASSDSYGGTEAFF. Written as DNA, the CDR3 is TGTGCCAGCAGTGACTCGTACGGGGGCACTGAAGCTTTCTTT. This chain links TRBV6-4 with TRBJ1-1, with a weak D call TRBD1 (5 bases). In germline, CDR1 is MRHNA, CDR2 SNTAGT. CDR3 size: 14 residues. V lost 0 bases and J lost 4, with 9 bases in between.

This clonotype was detected many times. The V and J genes are TRBV29-1 and TRBJ2-7; 7 bases are a match to TRBD1. The CDR3 runs 14 residues. V was clipped by 4 bases and J by 4 bases; unmatched bases: 10. Per germline, CDR1 SQVTM and CDR2 ANQGSEA. The CDR3 here is CSVGFEGALYEQYF. The CDR3, as DNA: TGCAGCGTTGGATTTGAGGGGGCGCTTTACGAGCAGTACTTC.

This clonotype has only a few counts. The gene calls are TRBV18 and TRBJ2-3, with TRBD2 identical over 10 bases. V shed 4 bases, J shed 3 bases, and the junction held 4 bases outside the gene matches. From germline, CDR1 is KGHSH and CDR2 LQKENI. The CDR3 covers 15 residues. Here the CDR3 DNA reads TGTGCCAGCTCACAAGCGGGGGGGCCGACAGATACGCAGTATTTT. This sequence encodes CASSQAGGPTDTQYF.

The table lists this clonotype with many counts. CDR3 sequence: CSARDPGKGNSPLHF. CDR3 DNA: TGCAGTGCTAGAGATCCCGGGAAGGGAAATTCACCCCTCCACTTT. The gene calls are TRBV20-1 and TRBJ1-6; D remains ambiguous. The CDR3 extends over 15 amino acids. Deletions cut 0 bases from V and 7 bases from J, with 13 bases between. Germline V lookup: CDR1 DFQATT, CDR2 SNEGSKA (reference sequence).

This clonotype was observed a few times. The chain carries TRBV7-9 and TRBJ2-7, with D tentatively TRBD1 (6 bases). From germline, CDR1 is SEHNR and CDR2 FQNEAQ (reference sequence). Deletions cut 2 bases from V and 6 bases from J, with 11 bases between. This CDR3 spans 13 amino acids. CDR3 amino acids: CASSLQGPSEQYF. As DNA, the CDR3 is TGTGCCAGCAGCTTACAGGGGCCGAGCGAGCAGTACTTC. The full variable domain, with the rest looked up from reference TRBV7-9 and TRBJ2-7, is DTGVSQNPRHKITKRGQNVTFRCDPISEHNRLYWYRQTLGQGPEFLTYFQNEAQLEKSRLLSDRFSAERPKGSFSTLEIQRTEQGDSAMYLCASSLQGPSEQYFGPGTRLTVT.

This clonotype was counted between two and nine times. V usage is TRBV7-9 and J usage is TRBJ2-1, with TRBD1 as a possible D gene (5 bases). This CDR3 contains 13 residues. Germline V gives CDR1 SEHNR, CDR2 FQNEAQ (reference sequence). Trimming stripped 2 bases from V and 8 bases from J, with 10 bases between. CDR3 in amino acids: CASSLLGVDEQFF. DNA for the CDR3: TGTGCCAGCAGCTTATTAGGGGTGGATGAGCAGTTCTTC.

This clonotype was seen a few times. The chain has TRBV7-2 and TRBJ2-1; D may be TRBD2 (5 bases). The V and J ends lost 1 base and 4 bases respectively, with 8 bases between them. The CDR3 runs 14 residues. CDR1 and CDR2 from the germline V gene are SGHTA and FQGNSA. The CDR3 DNA sequence: TGTGCCAGCAGCTTAGGCGGGTTTTACAATGAGCAGTTCTTC. Its translation: CASSLGGFYNEQFF.

In this sample, this clonotype turned up many times. This rearrangement joins TRBV7-2 to TRBJ2-4, with a possible D match to TRBD1 (6 bases). The V gene's germline CDR1 is SGHTA and CDR2 FQGNSA. This CDR3 is 15 amino acids long. V gave up 6 bases and J gave up 0 bases, with 12 bases separating them. The CDR3 here is CASSSHRVAKNIQYF. The CDR3 bases are TGTGCCAGCAGTTCCCACAGGGTAGCCAAAAACATTCAGTACTTC.

J is TRBJ1-5 and V is TRBV18, with D possibly being TRBD1 (5 bases). Trimming cost V 2 bases and J 7 bases, with 15 bases left between them. From germline, CDR1 is KGHSH and CDR2 LQKENI. The CDR3 sequence is 15 residues long. The DNA of the CDR3 is TGTGCCAGCTCACCAAATGCGCAGGGAGGCCAGCCCCAGCATTTT. Amino acid sequence: CASSPNAQGGQPQHF.

The table lists this clonotype with a few counts. The chain is built from TRBV7-2 and TRBJ1-6; D not resolved. CDR3 length equals 12 residues. The V gene lost 7 bases and the J gene lost 11 bases, with 12 bases spanning the gap. Germline V gene data show CDR1 as SGHTA and CDR2 as FQGNSA. DNA for the CDR3: TGTGCCAGCACCCTCGAGAGGACACCCCTCCACTTT. Residues: CASTLERTPLHF.

This chain links TRBV7-9 with TRBJ2-3; 11 bases fit TRBD2. Germline values: CDR1 SEHNR, CDR2 FQNEAQ (reference sequence). The J segment lost 2 bases and the V segment lost 7 bases, leaving 5 bases of the junction unmatched. The CDR3 loop spans 15 amino acids. This CDR3 reads CASNIAGGNTDTQYF. The DNA of the CDR3 is TGTGCCAGCAACATAGCGGGGGGGAACACAGATACGCAGTATTTT. Full variable domain (outside the CDR3, taken from reference TRBV7-9 and TRBJ2-3): DTGVSQNPRHKITKRGQNVTFRCDPISEHNRLYWYRQTLGQGPEFLTYFQNEAQLEKSRLLSDRFSAERPKGSFSTLEIQRTEQGDSAMYLCASNIAGGNTDTQYFGPGTRLTVL.

This chain joins TRBV28 and TRBJ1-1; unclear D gene. CDR1 and CDR2 from the germline V gene are MDHEN and SYDVKM. The CDR3 sequence is 14 residues long. The germline V and J ends were trimmed by 6 bases and 1 base, with 12 bases remaining between them. The CDR3 DNA is TGTGCCAGCAGACCACTTTACCCGAACACTGAAGCTTTCTTT. Translating gives CASRPLYPNTEAFF.

There are a few counts of this clonotype. This chain uses TRBV4-3 with TRBJ1-2, with D possibly TRBD1 on 5 matching bases. CDR3 size: 14 residues. The germline V gene has CDR1 LGHNA and CDR2 YSLEER. Trimming pared 1 base from V and 7 bases from J, leaving 13 bases between. CDR3 bases: TGCGCCAGCAGCCAAGCGATGGGGGAACGTGGCTACACCTTC. The encoded protein is CASSQAMGERGYTF.

J is TRBJ2-2 and V is TRBV11-2, with D perhaps matching TRBD2 (6 bases). The CDR3 totals 14 residues. Trimming removed 8 bases at V and 5 bases at J, with 15 bases between. Germline lookup yields CDR1 SGHAT and CDR2 FQNNGV. CDR3 coding DNA: TGTGCCAGCCATGGAGGGGCGGGGACCGGGGAGCTGTTTTTT. This translates into CASHGGAGTGELFF. The entire variable domain, with the rest obtained from reference TRBV11-2 and TRBJ2-2, is as follows: EAGVAQSPRYKIIEKRQSVAFWCNPISGHATLYWYQQILGQGPKLLIQFQNNGVVDDSQLPKDRFSAERLKGVDSTLKIQPAKLEDSAVYLCASHGGAGTGELFFGEGSRLTVL.

CDR3 DNA: TGCGCCAGCAGCCGGGGGCAGTGGCAAGATACGCAGTATTTT. Translating it yields CASSRGQWQDTQYF. The chain uses TRBV4-1 and TRBJ2-3; tentative D call: TRBD1 (6 bases). The CDR3 is 14 residues long. V dropped 4 bases and J dropped 5 bases, with 13 bases sitting between them. Germline CDR1 and CDR2: MGHRA and YSYEKL.

This clonotype was seen only a few times. The chain has TRBV6-5 and TRBJ1-5, with 7 positions matching TRBD1. Germline CDR1 reads MNHEY; CDR2 reads SVGAGI. V gave up 5 bases and J gave up 6 bases; unmatched junction bases: 7. The CDR3 covers 14 residues. The CDR3 DNA sequence: TGTGCCAGCAGTCCGAGGGGGCTAACTCAGCCCCAGCATTTT. Translation gives CASSPRGLTQPQHF.

This clonotype has only a few counts. The chain links TRBV20-1 to TRBJ2-3; 11 bases fit TRBD1. The V segment lost 6 bases and the J segment 11 bases; nucleotides outside the gene matches: 4. The CDR3 has 11 amino acids. Germline assignment: CDR1 DFQATT and CDR2 SNEGSKA (reference sequence). DNA for the CDR3: TGCAGTGCCCAGGGGACAGGGGGGCAGTATTTT. Its protein product is CSAQGTGGQYF.